One and the same sample provided the 6 T cell receptor beta chains below, sequenced in a study of T-cell memory formation after mild COVID-19. Using its own MiXCR run on the 5' RACE reads, TCRdb lists one record per CDR3 protein. The profile shows approximately 250,000 distinct CDR3 sequences, about 16% of them singletons. The specimen was PBMCs or a T cell subset sorted from them (not recorded which). These receptor sequences come from a man between 18 and 35 years old who had mild COVID-19 (a few samples of this study predate the infection). Cell type and time point are not known.

V usage is TRBV6-5 and J usage is TRBJ2-2; D perhaps matches TRBD1 (5 bases). The V gene lost 2 bases and the J gene lost 5 bases, with 12 bases spanning the gap. Germline V gives CDR1 MNHEY, CDR2 SVGAGI. This CDR3 is 15 amino acids long. The CDR3 coding sequence is TGTGCCAGCAGTTACCGGCAGGGTGGAACCGGGGAGCTGTTTTTT. Translated: CASSYRQGGTGELFF.

The chain combines TRBV27 with TRBJ2-4, with 7 positions matching TRBD1. The V gene's germline CDR1 is MNHEY and CDR2 SMNVEV (reference sequence). J was trimmed by 16 bases and V by 5 bases; bases with no gene match: 11. The CDR3 totals 12 residues. DNA of the CDR3: TGTGCCAGCAGTGAAGTAACAGGGGCAGAATACTTC. It encodes CASSEVTGAEYF.

This clonotype occurred a few times. The V and J genes are TRBV15 and TRBJ2-3; 12 bases match TRBD2. This CDR3 has 16 amino acids. Germline V gives CDR1 LNHNV, CDR2 YYDKDF (reference sequence). V lost 5 bases, J lost 5 bases, and 8 bases stayed unmatched. CDR3 DNA: TGTGCCACCAGCCTGACTAGCGGGGGACGTGGAGATACGCAGTATTTT. Its protein is CATSLTSGGRGDTQYF.

This clonotype was seen more than once but under ten times. V usage is TRBV20-1 and J usage is TRBJ2-7, with 8 bases lining up with TRBD2. Germline V gene sequence: CDR1 DFQATT, CDR2 SNEGSKA (reference sequence). The CDR3 is 15 amino acids. J was trimmed by 4 bases and V by 3 bases; bases with no gene match: 11. CDR3: CSARKPGTRKYEQYF. The CDR3 nucleotides are TGCAGTGCTAGGAAGCCCGGGACTAGAAAGTACGAGCAGTACTTC.

This clonotype was seen a handful of times. The chain is built from TRBV20-1 and TRBJ2-5, with D possibly TRBD2 on 6 matching bases. The CDR3 runs to 16 residues. Germline loops: CDR1 DFQATT, CDR2 SNEGSKA (reference sequence). The germline V and J ends were trimmed by 0 bases and 2 bases, with 16 bases remaining between them. Here the CDR3 DNA reads TGCAGTGCTAGAGATCTCCCCTTTGGGGGGCAAGAGACCCAGTACTTC. Residues: CSARDLPFGGQETQYF.

This clonotype was seen only once. The CDR3 nucleotides read TGTGCCTGGAGTCCCCGATCCGGGGGGCACATCTATGGCTACACCTTC. Translated: CAWSPRSGGHIYGYTF. The rearrangement links TRBV30 to TRBJ1-2; D is perhaps TRBD1 (6 bases). V lost 2 bases, J lost 4 bases, and 20 bases lay in between. CDR3 size: 16 residues. Germline values: CDR1 GTSNPN, CDR2 SVGIG (reference sequence).